This TCR beta chain was identified during a study of blood T cell repertoires in COVID-19. The authors' processing: Amplification from reference gene primers served as the basis for estimated nucleated cell counts. Repertoires were generated with immunoSEQ multiplex PCR, while TCRdb's copy carries only in-frame clones and drops some. Clone size and the V and J calls come from that table; the DNA yielded D and trimming. Here the sample spans about 110,000 clones, approximately 80% being singletons. There are 14 residues in the CDR3. After removal of 2 bases from V and 4 bases from J, the junction contained 2 bases not matched to a gene. Per the germline V gene, CDR1 is MDHEN and CDR2 is SYDVKM.

This TCR was recovered from a woman aged 55-69 years with acute or convalescent COVID-19. Sequencing was done on a sample of peripheral blood. The rearrangement uses TRBV28 and TRBJ1-2; TRBD1 agrees at 9 bases. DNA of the CDR3: TGTGCCAGCAGTTTACTGGGACAGGGCTATGGCTACACCTTC. This sequence encodes CASSLLGQGYGYTF.